This T cell receptor (beta chain) came from a study of blood T cell repertoires in COVID-19. Whole-study context: From the United States, Italy and Spain came samples of acute and convalescent COVID-19. Sources were T cells, B-cell-depleted T cells, or PBMCs; the material itself was cDNA or gDNA.

The method was immunoSEQ multiplex PCR; TCRdb's version includes in-frame clones alone and lacks a portion of them. The data show approximately 250,000 clones, with around 83% seen just once and 3.6% held by the top ten. The origin of this receptor is a man aged 18 to 35 with active or convalescent COVID-19. The sample taken for sequencing was peripheral blood.

CDR3 loop: CASTLSMEGRTEAFF. CDR3 coding DNA: TGTGCCAGCACACTCTCAATGGAGGGTAGGACTGAAGCTTTCTTT. The gene calls are TRBV2 and TRBJ1-1; D remains unclear. Germline V gives CDR1 SNHLY, CDR2 FYNNEI. The CDR3 runs 15 residues. The V end was cut by 7 bases, the J end by 5 bases, with 20 bases between.